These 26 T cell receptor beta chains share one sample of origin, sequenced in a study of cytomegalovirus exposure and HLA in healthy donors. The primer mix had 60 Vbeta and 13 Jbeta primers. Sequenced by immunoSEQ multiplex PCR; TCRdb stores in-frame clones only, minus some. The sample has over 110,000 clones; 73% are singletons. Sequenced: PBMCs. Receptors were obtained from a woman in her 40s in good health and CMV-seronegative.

CDR3 region: CASSFTGAPLHF. The CDR3 DNA is TGTGCCAGCAGCTTCACAGGGGCCCCCCTCCACTTT. This chain uses TRBV13 with TRBJ1-6; 7 bases match TRBD1. The germline gives CDR1 PRHDT, CDR2 FYEKMQ (reference sequence). Trimming cost V 3 bases and J 13 bases; bases outside gene matches: 3. The CDR3 has 12 residues.

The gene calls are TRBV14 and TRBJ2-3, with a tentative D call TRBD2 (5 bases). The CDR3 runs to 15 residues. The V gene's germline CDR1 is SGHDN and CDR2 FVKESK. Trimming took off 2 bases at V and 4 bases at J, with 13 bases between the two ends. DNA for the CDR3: TGTGCCAGCAGCCAATTTCGGGGTTCAGCAGATACGCAGTATTTT. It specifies CASSQFRGSADTQYF.

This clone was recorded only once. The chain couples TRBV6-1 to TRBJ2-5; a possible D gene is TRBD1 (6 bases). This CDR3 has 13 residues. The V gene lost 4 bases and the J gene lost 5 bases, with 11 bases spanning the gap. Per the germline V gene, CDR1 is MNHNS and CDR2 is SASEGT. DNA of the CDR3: TGTGCCAGCAGTGTGAACAGGGTCGAGACCCAGTACTTC. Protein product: CASSVNRVETQYF.

CDR3 DNA sequence: TGTGCCAGCCATACATCCACCCTCTACAATGAGCAGTTCTTC. Amino acids: CASHTSTLYNEQFF. The chain couples TRBV2 to TRBJ2-1; D is ambiguous. This CDR3 is built from 14 residues. V dropped 8 bases and J dropped 3 bases, with 14 bases sitting between them. From germline, CDR1 is SNHLY and CDR2 FYNNEI.

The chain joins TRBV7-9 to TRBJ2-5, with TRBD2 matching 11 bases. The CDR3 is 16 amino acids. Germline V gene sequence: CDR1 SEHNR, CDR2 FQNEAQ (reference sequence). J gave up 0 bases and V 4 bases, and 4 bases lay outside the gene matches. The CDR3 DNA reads TGTGCCAGCAGCTCGACTAGCGGGACACACCAAGAGACCCAGTACTTC. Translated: CASSSTSGTHQETQYF. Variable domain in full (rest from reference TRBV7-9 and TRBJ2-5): DTGVSQNPRHKITKRGQNVTFRCDPISEHNRLYWYRQTLGQGPEFLTYFQNEAQLEKSRLLSDRFSAERPKGSFSTLEIQRTEQGDSAMYLCASSSTSGTHQETQYFGPGTRLLVL.

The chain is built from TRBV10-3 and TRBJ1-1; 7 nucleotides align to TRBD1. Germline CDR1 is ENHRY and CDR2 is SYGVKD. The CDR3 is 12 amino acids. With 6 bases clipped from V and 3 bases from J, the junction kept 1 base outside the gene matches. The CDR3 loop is CAIRGTDTEAFF. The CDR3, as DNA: TGTGCCATCAGAGGGACAGACACTGAAGCTTTCTTT.

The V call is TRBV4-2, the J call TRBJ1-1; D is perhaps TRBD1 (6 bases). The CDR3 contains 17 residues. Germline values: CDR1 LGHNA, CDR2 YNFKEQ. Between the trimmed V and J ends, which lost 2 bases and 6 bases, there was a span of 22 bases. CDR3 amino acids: CASSQLSNGGALPEAFF. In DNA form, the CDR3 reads TGTGCCAGCAGCCAACTATCGAATGGGGGGGCGCTTCCTGAAGCTTTCTTT.

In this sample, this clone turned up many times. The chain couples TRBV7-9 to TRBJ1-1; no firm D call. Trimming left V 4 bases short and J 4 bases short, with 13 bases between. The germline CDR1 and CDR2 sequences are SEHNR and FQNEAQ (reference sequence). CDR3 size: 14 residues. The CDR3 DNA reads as TGTGCCAGCAGCTCTAGGCCCGGGAGCACTGAAGCTTTCTTT. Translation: CASSSRPGSTEAFF.

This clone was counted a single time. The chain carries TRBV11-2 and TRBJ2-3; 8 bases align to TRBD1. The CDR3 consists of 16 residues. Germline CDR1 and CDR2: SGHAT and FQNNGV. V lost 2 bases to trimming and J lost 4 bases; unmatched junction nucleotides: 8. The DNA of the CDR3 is TGTGCCAGCAGCTTACAGGGGGCAATGCTAGCAGATACGCAGTATTTT. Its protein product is CASSLQGAMLADTQYF. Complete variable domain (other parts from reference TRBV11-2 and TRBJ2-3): EAGVAQSPRYKIIEKRQSVAFWCNPISGHATLYWYQQILGQGPKLLIQFQNNGVVDDSQLPKDRFSAERLKGVDSTLKIQPAKLEDSAVYLCASSLQGAMLADTQYFGPGTRLTVL.

Here the CDR3 reads CASSFWGPNTEAFF. CDR3 coding DNA: TGTGCCAGCAGTTTTTGGGGGCCGAACACTGAAGCTTTCTTT. The V gene is TRBV27, the J gene TRBJ1-1, with D tentatively TRBD1 (6 bases). The CDR3 sequence is 14 residues long. Trimming pared 3 bases from V and 1 base from J, leaving 9 bases between. From germline, CDR1 is MNHEY and CDR2 SMNVEV (reference sequence).

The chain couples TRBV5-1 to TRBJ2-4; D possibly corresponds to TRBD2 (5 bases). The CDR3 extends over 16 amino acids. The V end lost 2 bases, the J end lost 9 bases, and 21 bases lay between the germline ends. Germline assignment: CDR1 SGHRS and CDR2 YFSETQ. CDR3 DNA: TGCGCCAGCAGCTTCAACCAAGGACCGGGGAATGGCATTCAGTACTTC. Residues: CASSFNQGPGNGIQYF.

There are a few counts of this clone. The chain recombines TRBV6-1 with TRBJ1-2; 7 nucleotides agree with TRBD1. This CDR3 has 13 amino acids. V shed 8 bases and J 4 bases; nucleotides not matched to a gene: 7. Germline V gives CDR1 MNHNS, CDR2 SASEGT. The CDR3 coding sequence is TGTGCCAGCTTTAAAGGGGGCTCCTATGGCTACACCTTC. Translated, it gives CASFKGGSYGYTF.

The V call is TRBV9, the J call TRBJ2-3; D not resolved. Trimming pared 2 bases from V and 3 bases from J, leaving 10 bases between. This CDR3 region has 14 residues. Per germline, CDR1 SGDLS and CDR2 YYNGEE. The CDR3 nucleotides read TGTGCCAGCAGCGTCCTGTCTCGGACAGATACGCAGTATTTT. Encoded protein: CASSVLSRTDTQYF.

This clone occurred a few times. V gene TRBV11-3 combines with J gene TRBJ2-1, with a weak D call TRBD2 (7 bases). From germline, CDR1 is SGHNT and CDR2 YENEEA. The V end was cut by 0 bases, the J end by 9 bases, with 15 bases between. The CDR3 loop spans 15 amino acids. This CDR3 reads CASSLEGGALSEQFF. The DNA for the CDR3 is TGTGCCAGCAGCTTAGAAGGGGGGGCCTTGTCTGAGCAGTTCTTC.

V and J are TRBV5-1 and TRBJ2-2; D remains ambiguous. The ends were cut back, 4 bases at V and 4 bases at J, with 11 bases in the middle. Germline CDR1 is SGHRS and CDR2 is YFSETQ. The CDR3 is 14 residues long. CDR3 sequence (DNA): TGCGCCAGCAGCCCCCCAACGAGCACCGGGGAGCTGTTTTTT. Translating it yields CASSPPTSTGELFF.

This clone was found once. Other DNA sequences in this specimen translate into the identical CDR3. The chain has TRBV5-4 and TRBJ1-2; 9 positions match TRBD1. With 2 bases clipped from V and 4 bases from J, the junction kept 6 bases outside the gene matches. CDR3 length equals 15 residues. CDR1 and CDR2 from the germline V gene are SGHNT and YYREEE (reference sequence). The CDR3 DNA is TGTGCCAGCAGCTTTCCGGGACAGGGTCCCTATGGCTACACCTTC. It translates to CASSFPGQGPYGYTF.

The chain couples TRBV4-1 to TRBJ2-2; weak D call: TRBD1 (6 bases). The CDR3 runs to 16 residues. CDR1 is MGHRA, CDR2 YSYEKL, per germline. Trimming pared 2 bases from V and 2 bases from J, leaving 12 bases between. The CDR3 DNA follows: TGCGCCAGCAGCCAATGGGACACGAGAAACACCGGGGAGCTGTTTTTT. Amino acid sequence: CASSQWDTRNTGELFF.

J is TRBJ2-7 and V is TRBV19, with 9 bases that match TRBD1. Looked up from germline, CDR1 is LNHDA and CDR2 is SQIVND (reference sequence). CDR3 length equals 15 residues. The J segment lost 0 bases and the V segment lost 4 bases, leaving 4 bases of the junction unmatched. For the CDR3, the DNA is TGTGCCAGTAGTAAGACAGGGGGAAGCTCCTACGAGCAGTACTTC. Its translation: CASSKTGGSSYEQYF.

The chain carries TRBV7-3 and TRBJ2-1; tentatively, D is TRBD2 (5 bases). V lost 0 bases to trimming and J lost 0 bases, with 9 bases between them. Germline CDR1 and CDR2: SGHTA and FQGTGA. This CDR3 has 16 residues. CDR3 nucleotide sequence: TGTGCCAGCAGCTTAACCGTCGGGGACTCCTACAATGAGCAGTTCTTC. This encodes CASSLTVGDSYNEQFF. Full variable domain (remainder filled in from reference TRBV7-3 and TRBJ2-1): GAGVSQTPSNKVTEKGKYVELRCDPISGHTALYWYRQSLGQGPEFLIYFQGTGAADDSGLPNDRFFAVRPEGSVSTLKIQRTERGDSAVYLCASSLTVGDSYNEQFFGPGTRLTVL.

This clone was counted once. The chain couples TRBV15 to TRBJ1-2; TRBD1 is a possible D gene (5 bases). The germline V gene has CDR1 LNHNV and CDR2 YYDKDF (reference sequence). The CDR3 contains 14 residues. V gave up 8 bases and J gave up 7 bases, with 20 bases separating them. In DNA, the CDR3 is TGTGCCACCCAACCCCGGGGGGGGAAGGGTGGCTACACCTTC. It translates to CATQPRGGKGGYTF.

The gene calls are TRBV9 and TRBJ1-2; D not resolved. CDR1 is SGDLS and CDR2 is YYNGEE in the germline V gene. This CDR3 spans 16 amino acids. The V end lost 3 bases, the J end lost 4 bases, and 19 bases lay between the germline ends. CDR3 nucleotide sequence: TGTGCCAGCAGCGCCGGGAGTCCCGTTTCTGGCTATGGCTACACCTTC. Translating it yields CASSAGSPVSGYGYTF.

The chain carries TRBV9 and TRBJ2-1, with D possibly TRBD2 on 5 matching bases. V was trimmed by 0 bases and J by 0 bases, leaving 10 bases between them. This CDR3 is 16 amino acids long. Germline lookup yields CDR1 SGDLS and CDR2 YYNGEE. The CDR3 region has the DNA TGTGCCAGCAGCGTAGTCGAGGGAAGCTCCTACAATGAGCAGTTCTTC. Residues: CASSVVEGSSYNEQFF.

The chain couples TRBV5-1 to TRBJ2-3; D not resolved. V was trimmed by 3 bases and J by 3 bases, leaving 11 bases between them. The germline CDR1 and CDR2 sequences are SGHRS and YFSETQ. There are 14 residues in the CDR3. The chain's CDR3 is CASSSIGPTDTQYF. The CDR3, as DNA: TGCGCCAGCAGCTCGATTGGGCCGACAGATACGCAGTATTTT. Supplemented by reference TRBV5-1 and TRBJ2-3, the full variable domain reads KAGVTQTPRYLIKTRGQQVTLSCSPISGHRSVSWYQQTPGQGLQFLFEYFSETQRNKGNFPGRFSGRQFSNSRSEMNVSTLELGDSALYLCASSSIGPTDTQYFGPGTRLTVL.

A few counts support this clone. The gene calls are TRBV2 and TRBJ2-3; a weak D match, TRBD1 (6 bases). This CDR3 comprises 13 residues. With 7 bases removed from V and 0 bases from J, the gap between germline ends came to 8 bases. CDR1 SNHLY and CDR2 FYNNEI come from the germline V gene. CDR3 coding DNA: TGTGCCAGCATAGGACAGAGCACAGATACGCAGTATTTT. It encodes CASIGQSTDTQYF.

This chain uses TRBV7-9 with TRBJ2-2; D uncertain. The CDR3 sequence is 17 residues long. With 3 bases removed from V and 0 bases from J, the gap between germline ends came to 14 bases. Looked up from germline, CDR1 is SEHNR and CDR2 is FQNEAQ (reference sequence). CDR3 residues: CASSFRLAESNTGELFF. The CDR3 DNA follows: TGTGCCAGCAGCTTCAGATTAGCAGAATCGAACACCGGGGAGCTGTTTTTT.

CDR3 in amino acids: CASSVGLEETQYF. CDR3 sequence (DNA): TGTGCCAGCAGCGTAGGATTAGAAGAGACCCAGTACTTC. The rearrangement links TRBV9 to TRBJ2-5; no firm D call. The V gene's germline CDR1 is SGDLS and CDR2 YYNGEE. Trimming pared 0 bases from V and 3 bases from J, leaving 6 bases between. The CDR3 sequence is 13 residues long.